This T cell receptor (beta chain) was obtained from a study of T-cell reconstitution after alpha-beta-depleted transplantation in children. The library targeted TCRbeta and was prepared with unique molecular identifiers. Each CDR3 protein gets one entry after TCRdb re-called the PCR reads with MiXCR. The data contain about 160,000 distinct CDR3 sequences, around 10% of them singletons. This clonotype was observed many times. Germline V gene data show CDR1 as LGHDT and CDR2 as YNNKEL (reference sequence). The CDR3 runs to 15 residues. V gave up 0 bases and J gave up 7 bases, with 12 bases separating them.

The source was PBMCs, collected before TCRalphabeta/CD19-depleted stem cell transplant. This TCR came from a boy under 10 years old with acute myeloid leukemia, due to receive a stem cell transplant. The rearrangement uses TRBV3-1 and TRBJ2-2; TRBD1 or TRBD2 may be the D gene (6 bases each). CDR3 residues: CASSQEGGQNGELFF. The CDR3 region has the DNA TGTGCCAGCAGCCAAGAGGGGGGCCAGAACGGGGAGCTGTTTTTT. Variable domain in full (rest from reference TRBV3-1 and TRBJ2-2): DTAVSQTPKYLVTQMGNDKSIKCEQNLGHDTMYWYKQDSKKFLKIMFSYNNKELIINETVPNRFSPKSPDKAHLNLHINSLELGDSAVYFCASSQEGGQNGELFFGEGSRLTVL.